The 19 T cell receptor beta chains below all came from one sample that was sequenced in a study of control samples from healthy donors and cancer patients. Clones were sequenced by immunoSEQ multiplex PCR, and TCRdb holds only the in-frame ones, with some missing. The top ten hold approximately 5.1% of the sample, which has tens of thousands of clones, around 90% seen once. The source material was PBMCs. The receptors stem from a man aged 55 to 69 with colorectal cancer.

The chain is built from TRBV9 and TRBJ2-2, with D maybe TRBD1 (5 bases). The germline CDR1 and CDR2 sequences are SGDLS and YYNGEE. The CDR3 extends over 16 amino acids. V lost 2 bases to trimming and J lost 2 bases, with 13 bases between them. The CDR3 here is CASSVGHQSNTGELFF. The CDR3 DNA is TGTGCCAGCAGCGTTGGACATCAGTCTAACACCGGGGAGCTGTTTTTT.

V usage is TRBV28 and J usage is TRBJ2-1, with 14 positions matching TRBD2. The CDR3 loop spans 20 amino acids. Unmatched junction bases numbered 13, after V lost 5 bases and J lost 1 base. In germline, CDR1 is MDHEN, CDR2 SYDVKM. The CDR3 spells CASSPMGLAGVSRSYNEQFF. CDR3 nucleotides: TGTGCCAGCAGTCCAATGGGACTAGCGGGGGTGAGCAGGTCCTACAATGAGCAGTTCTTC.

This clone was detected once. The chain employs TRBV7-7 and TRBJ2-5; D assignment may be TRBD1 or TRBD2 (5 bases each). V dropped 5 bases and J dropped 4 bases, with 26 bases sitting between them. Germline V gene lookup returns CDR1 SSHAT and CDR2 FNYEAQ (reference sequence). The CDR3 is 18 residues long. The CDR3 DNA is TGTGCCAGCAGCCTTAGTGGCACGGGACCCCAAGGCGTAGAGACCCAGTACTTC. It specifies CASSLSGTGPQGVETQYF.

V and J are TRBV5-1 and TRBJ2-5, with D perhaps TRBD2 (7 bases). The CDR3 runs 16 residues. The germline CDR1 and CDR2 sequences are SGHRS and YFSETQ. Trimming left V 4 bases short and J 2 bases short, with 18 bases between. DNA for the CDR3: TGCGCCAGCAGCGCTGCGGGGGCCCCCTTACAAGAGACCCAGTACTTC. Translated: CASSAAGAPLQETQYF. The whole variable domain, filled in from reference TRBV5-1 and TRBJ2-5, reads KAGVTQTPRYLIKTRGQQVTLSCSPISGHRSVSWYQQTPGQGLQFLFEYFSETQRNKGNFPGRFSGRQFSNSRSEMNVSTLELGDSALYLCASSAAGAPLQETQYFGPGTRLLVL.

V gene TRBV6-5 combines with J gene TRBJ1-2; D is undetermined. This CDR3 contains 13 residues. Trimming pared 5 bases from V and 0 bases from J, leaving 7 bases between. From germline, CDR1 is MNHEY and CDR2 SVGAGI. Here the CDR3 DNA reads TGTGCCAGCAGTCCGGGAACTAACTATGGCTACACCTTC. It yields the protein CASSPGTNYGYTF.

This chain uses TRBV5-4 with TRBJ2-3; tentative D call: TRBD2 (5 bases). Germline V gene data show CDR1 as SGHNT and CDR2 as YYREEE (reference sequence). This CDR3 contains 13 residues. The V and J ends lost 4 bases and 4 bases respectively, with 10 bases between them. The CDR3 loop reads CASSGTGSDTQYF. DNA for the CDR3: TGTGCCAGCAGCGGAACGGGGTCAGATACGCAGTATTTT.

This clone was counted a single time. The chain uses TRBV24-1 and TRBJ2-2, with TRBD2 identical over 10 bases. Trimming at V came to 5 bases and at J to 6 bases, leaving 11 bases not matched to a gene. This CDR3 comprises 17 residues. CDR1 and CDR2 from the germline V gene are KGHDR and SFDVKD. The CDR3 reads CATSGASGGANAGELFF. The CDR3 region has the DNA TGTGCCACCAGTGGGGCTAGCGGGGGCGCCAACGCCGGGGAGCTGTTTTTT.

The chain combines TRBV2 with TRBJ2-5; 12 bases agree with TRBD2. The germline CDR1 and CDR2 sequences are SNHLY and FYNNEI. The CDR3 has 15 residues. The trim removed 5 bases at V and 5 bases at J, leaving 6 bases unmatched. The CDR3 region has the DNA TGTGCCAGCAGTCGTACCGGGACTAGCGGGGAGACCCAGTACTTC. Encoded protein: CASSRTGTSGETQYF.

The chain is built from TRBV11-3 and TRBJ2-3; D possibly corresponds to TRBD2 (6 bases). CDR1 and CDR2 (germline): SGHNT, YENEEA. The CDR3 loop spans 15 amino acids. The V end was cut by 1 base, the J end by 3 bases, with 11 bases between. The CDR3 sequence: CASSLVLGGTDTQYF. The CDR3 DNA reads as TGTGCCAGCAGCTTAGTCCTCGGAGGGACAGATACGCAGTATTTT.

The chain links TRBV3-1 (or the pseudogene TRBV3-2) to TRBJ1-5; D remains ambiguous. The CDR3 consists of 14 residues. Germline CDR1 reads LGHDT; CDR2 reads YNNKEL (reference sequence). The germline V and J ends were trimmed by 1 base and 1 base, with 5 bases remaining between them. DNA of the CDR3: TGTGCCAGCAGCCAAGTCGAAAGCAATCAGCCCCAGCATTTT. Protein product: CASSQVESNQPQHF.

The chain has TRBV2 and TRBJ2-3; no firm D call. The V end was cut by 2 bases, the J end by 2 bases, with 8 bases between. This CDR3 has 14 residues. CDR1 and CDR2 (germline): SNHLY, FYNNEI. The CDR3 nucleotides are TGTGCCAGCAGTGAACTCTTCTACACAGATACGCAGTATTTT. As protein: CASSELFYTDTQYF.

The chain links TRBV7-2 to TRBJ1-1; 8 positions agree with TRBD1. This CDR3 is built from 13 residues. Germline V CDR1 and CDR2: SGHTA, FQGNSA. The J segment lost 11 bases and the V segment lost 5 bases, leaving 10 bases of the junction unmatched. This chain's CDR3 is CASSAGTGLGAFF. In DNA, the CDR3 is TGTGCCAGCAGCGCCGGGACAGGCCTTGGGGCTTTCTTT.

V gene TRBV5-1 combines with J gene TRBJ1-3; D ambiguous. Germline loops: CDR1 SGHRS, CDR2 YFSETQ. The CDR3 consists of 14 residues. Trimming stripped 0 bases from V and 0 bases from J, with 4 bases between. In DNA form, the CDR3 reads TGCGCCAGCAGCTTGGTGGGCTCTGGAAACACCATATATTTT. Its protein is CASSLVGSGNTIYF.

This clone was detected only once. The rearrangement uses TRBV27 and TRBJ1-1, with D possibly being TRBD1 (6 bases). Trimming removed 4 bases at V and 4 bases at J, with 13 bases between. This CDR3 spans 14 amino acids. Germline CDR1 is MNHEY and CDR2 is SMNVEV (reference sequence). CDR3 sequence reads: CASSYRQGSTEAFF. The DNA of the CDR3 is TGTGCCAGCAGTTACAGGCAGGGGTCCACTGAAGCTTTCTTT.

The table lists this clone with a few counts. V and J are TRBV27 and TRBJ2-5, with 8 bases identical to TRBD1. Germline lookup yields CDR1 MNHEY and CDR2 SMNVEV (reference sequence). The V gene end was trimmed by 7 bases and the J gene end by 3 bases; junction bases not matched to a gene: 16. This CDR3 has 17 amino acids. As DNA, the CDR3 is TGTGCCAGCACCACGACAGGGGCCGGGTATGGGGAAGAGACCCAGTACTTC. Its protein is CASTTTGAGYGEETQYF.

The rearrangement joins TRBV11-2 to TRBJ2-4; D might be TRBD1 or TRBD2, each matching 6 bases. The CDR3 has 17 amino acids. Trimming shortened V by 5 bases and J by 0 bases, and 17 bases separated the two germline ends. Germline loops: CDR1 SGHAT, CDR2 FQNNGV. CDR3 sequence reads: CASSPNTGGLAKNIQYF. In DNA, the CDR3 is TGTGCCAGCAGCCCCAATACCGGGGGCTTAGCCAAAAACATTCAGTACTTC. Using reference TRBV11-2 and TRBJ2-4 for the parts outside the CDR3, the full variable domain is EAGVAQSPRYKIIEKRQSVAFWCNPISGHATLYWYQQILGQGPKLLIQFQNNGVVDDSQLPKDRFSAERLKGVDSTLKIQPAKLEDSAVYLCASSPNTGGLAKNIQYFGAGTRLSVL.

V usage is TRBV10-2 and J usage is TRBJ2-1, with 16 positions matching TRBD2. The CDR3 sequence is 16 residues long. Germline CDR1 is WSHSY and CDR2 is SAAADI. The V gene end was trimmed by 2 bases and the J gene end by 7 bases; junction bases not matched to a gene: 2. In DNA form, the CDR3 reads TGCGCCAGCAGTGAGAGGGGACTAGCGGGGGGGAATGAGCAGTTCTTC. Protein: CASSERGLAGGNEQFF.

CDR3 DNA sequence: TGTGCCAGCAGCGGAAGGACCGTGCCCGGTGACTATGGCTACACCTTC. Translating gives CASSGRTVPGDYGYTF. The V call is TRBV5-5, the J call TRBJ1-2, with no clear D. The CDR3 totals 16 residues. V lost 4 bases, J lost 3 bases, and 19 bases lay in between. CDR1 is SGHKS, CDR2 YYEKEE, per germline (reference sequence).

This clone was detected once. This chain uses TRBV5-1 with TRBJ1-1; D might be TRBD1 (5 bases). Germline CDR1 SGHRS, CDR2 YFSETQ. CDR3 length: 12 residues. Trimming cost V 4 bases and J 8 bases, with 12 bases left between them. The CDR3 DNA reads TGCGCCAGCAGCCCAGACCGGGACGAAGCTTTCTTT. Translated, it gives CASSPDRDEAFF.